This T cell receptor beta chain was found in a study of cytomegalovirus exposure and HLA in healthy donors. The PCR employed 60 Vbeta primers together with 13 Jbeta primers. Assay: immunoSEQ multiplex PCR; the TCRdb copy retains only in-frame clones and omits some. The sample has around 100,000 clones, roughly 70% seen once. The trim removed 7 bases at V and 2 bases at J, leaving 10 bases unmatched. CDR3 length equals 15 residues. Germline V gene sequence: CDR1 MDHEN, CDR2 SYDVKM. Source material: PBMCs. The TCR comes from a young man in good health and CMV-seropositive. The chain has TRBV28 and TRBJ2-5, with TRBD2 identical over 7 bases. The CDR3 region has the DNA TGTGCCAGCACAGGGAAGCGGGAACGGCAAGAGACCCAGTACTTC. It translates to CASTGKRERQETQYF.